This T cell receptor (beta chain) derives from a study of beta chain features in type 1 diabetes. The investigators reverse transcribed all of the isolated RNA, so they sequenced expressed TCRB transcripts. The study obtained an average of approximately 930,000 reads from stem cell-like memory T cell samples. Data came from immunoSEQ multiplex PCR; TCRdb stores just in-frame clones and leaves some out. The sample records about 110,000 clones, 40% being singletons. Comment on this clone: Its specificity is unknown.

Overall study results and limits: In comparison with healthy donors, patients had naive, central memory and Treg TCRB repertoires that appeared more similar.

V lost 8 bases and J 3 bases, leaving 10 bases between the germline ends. CDR1 and CDR2 from the germline V gene are MDHEN and SYDVKM. The CDR3 totals 12 residues. The collection from each donor was one heparinised blood draw averaging about 116 mL. This TCR was recovered from a woman younger than 30 in good health. Sequenced sample: stem cell memory CD4+ T cells from blood. The V and J genes are TRBV28 and TRBJ1-1, with D uncertain. This CDR3 reads CASSSLDTEAFF. The CDR3 DNA sequence: TGTGCCAGCTCCAGTCTCGACACTGAAGCTTTCTTT.